This entry features one T cell receptor (beta chain) sequence. Germline V gene lookup returns CDR1 KGHSH and CDR2 LQKENI. V dropped 3 bases and J dropped 7; count of bases not matched to a gene: 5. The CDR3 spans 13 residues. In the authors' methods: Researchers report that nucleated cell counts were estimated from reference gene primer amplification. The table came from immunoSEQ multiplex PCR; TCRdb's copy has only in-frame clones and leaves some out. V and J calls and clone size follow that table, whereas D and trimming were derived from the DNA. Among roughly 300,000 clones listed, 85% were seen once. The record originates from a study of blood T cell repertoires in COVID-19. Study context: The United States, Italy and Spain supplied acute and convalescent COVID-19 samples. Nucleic acid was either cDNA or gDNA, and it came from T cells, B-cell-depleted T cells, or PBMCs.

The TCR originated in a human donor in a cohort sampled during active COVID-19. The J gene is TRBJ2-7, the V gene TRBV18; 8 bases map to TRBD1. The sample consisted of peripheral blood. The CDR3 loop is CASSPDRAGEQYF. For the CDR3, the DNA is TGTGCCAGCTCACCGGACAGGGCGGGGGAGCAGTACTTC.